This T cell receptor beta chain was sequenced for a study of T cells in Graves' hyperthyroidism and ophthalmopathy. RNA transcripts served as the template for amplifying TCR beta CDR3 regions. During a first-round RT-PCR of the TCR CDR3, the HTBI primer set was used. Using its own MiXCR run on the multiplex PCR reads, TCRdb lists one record per CDR3 protein. The data show around 190,000 distinct CDR3 sequences, less than 20% seen once. Germline assignment: CDR1 SGHRS and CDR2 YFSETQ. CDR3 length equals 17 residues. V dropped 1 base and J dropped 0 bases, with 14 bases sitting between them. This sequence was found in a woman aged 45 to 65 with Graves' hyperthyroidism. Sequencing was done on a sample of blood. The V and J genes are TRBV5-1 and TRBJ2-1; unclear D gene. The DNA for the CDR3 is TGCGCCAGCAGCTTGACCGGCCAGCGAAGCTCCTACAATGAGCAGTTCTTC. It yields the protein CASSLTGQRSSYNEQFF.